Listed below are T cell receptor beta chains from one sample, sequenced in a study of blood T cell repertoires in COVID-19. Sequencing was performed with immunoSEQ multiplex PCR; in TCRdb, only in-frame clones are kept and a portion is missing. The data contain approximately 100,000 clones, over 70% of them singletons. The material sequenced was peripheral blood. These receptors were taken from a human donor in a cohort sampled during active or convalescent COVID-19. Each CDR3 is given with its conserved first and last residue. The D gene is left open where the match is weak. Clone sizes are given selectively: once, few, many, or a class where the clone is expanded.

d_gene	v_gene	abundance	j_gene	CDR3nt	CDR3aa
NA	TRBV10-3	NA	TRBJ1-2	TGTGCCGTGTCCCTCCCCGGGGCGGGGAGCTACACCTTC	CAVSLPGAGSYTF
NA	TRBV11-2	NA	TRBJ2-1	TGTGCCAGCAGCTTTGTGCTTAGCTCCTACAATGAGCAGTTCTTC	CASSFVLSSYNEQFF
NA	TRBV19	once	TRBJ1-2	TGTGCCAGTAGTATAAACTGGCGCGGGGACTCTGGCTACACCTTC	CASSINWRGDSGYTF
TRBD2	TRBV5-6	NA	TRBJ2-1	TGTGCCAGCAGTGAGCCGGGGGGAACCTACAATGAGCAGTTCTTC	CASSEPGGTYNEQFF
TRBD1	TRBV4-3	NA	TRBJ1-4	TGCGCCAGCAGCCAACTACCGGGACAGGGTAATGAAAAACTGTTTTTT	CASSQLPGQGNEKLFF
TRBD1	TRBV29-1	NA	TRBJ2-1	TGCAGCGTTGCGCCCGGACAGGGGAAGGGTGAGCAGTTCTTC	CSVAPGQGKGEQFF
NA	TRBV7-3	NA	TRBJ2-1	TGTGCCAGCAGCTTAGTGAGGTATGGCTCCTACAATGAGCAGTTCTTC	CASSLVRYGSYNEQFF
TRBD1	TRBV19	NA	TRBJ1-5	TGTGCCAGTAGTGTGGGACAGGGGGGATACGTCAATCAGCCCCAGCATTTT	CASSVGQGGYVNQPQHF
NA	TRBV11-3	NA	TRBJ1-6	TGTGCCAGCAGCTTAGGAGGGCCGCTCTCCTATAATTCACCCCTCCACTTT	CASSLGGPLSYNSPLHF
TRBD1	TRBV19	NA	TRBJ1-2	TGTGCCTCTACCCCCGGCGGGACAGGGGGAAGCGGCTACACCTTC	CASTPGGTGGSGYTF
NA	TRBV5-8	NA	TRBJ2-7	TGTGCCAGCAGACCGTCCAAGGGGAACTACGAGCAGTACTTC	CASRPSKGNYEQYF
NA	TRBV7-2	NA	TRBJ1-3	TGTGCCAGCAGCTTAGGCCTTTCGAGCTCTGGAAACACCATATATTTT	CASSLGLSSSGNTIYF
TRBD1	TRBV7-2	NA	TRBJ1-5	TGTGCCAGCAGCCCCGGACAGGGGGCTAGTAATCAGCCCCAGCATTTT	CASSPGQGASNQPQHF
NA	TRBV6-1	NA	TRBJ1-5	TGTGCCAGCAGTGAAGCTTTTTTCGGGGGTCAGCCCCAGCATTTT	CASSEAFFGGQPQHF
TRBD1	TRBV4-1	NA	TRBJ1-5	TGCGCCAGCAGCCAGGGGGTTACAGGGGGCGGAGGTCAGCCCCAGCATTTT	CASSQGVTGGGGQPQHF
NA	TRBV19	NA	TRBJ1-2	TGTGCCACCCGGCCCGGGGAGGGGGGAGTTTATGGCTACACCTTC	CATRPGEGGVYGYTF
TRBD1	TRBV2	NA	TRBJ2-7	TGTGCCAGCACACCCAGGACAGGGCTCGAGCAGTACTTC	CASTPRTGLEQYF
NA	TRBV7-2	few	TRBJ1-2	TGTGCCAGCAGCCTAGGCGGGGTTAGGGGCTACACCTTC	CASSLGGVRGYTF
NA	TRBV6-5	few	TRBJ1-5	TGTGCCAGCAGTCCAATGGACACTTATCAGCCCCAGCATTTT	CASSPMDTYQPQHF
NA	TRBV19	NA	TRBJ2-5	TGTGCCAGTAGTATCGCAGGGGTCCCGGAGACCCAGTACTTC	CASSIAGVPETQYF
NA	TRBV7-9	NA	TRBJ2-2	TGTGCCAGCAGGACAGGCCCCGACACCGGGGAGCTGTTTTTT	CASRTGPDTGELFF
NA	TRBV28	NA	TRBJ1-2	TGTGCCAGCAGGGATGGGGGCAGTAGGTATGGCTACACCTTC	CASRDGGSRYGYTF
TRBD2	TRBV24-1	NA	TRBJ2-5	TGTGCCACCAGTGACCCAGGGAGGGGAGAGACCCAGTACTTC	CATSDPGRGETQYF
NA	TRBV7-2	NA	TRBJ1-1	TGTGCCAGCAGCTTGCAGGGGAACACTGAAGCTTTCTTT	CASSLQGNTEAFF
TRBD1	TRBV27	NA	TRBJ1-2	TGTGCCAGCAGCCGTGACAGGGGGGGTGGCTACACCTTC	CASSRDRGGGYTF
NA	TRBV18	NA	TRBJ2-7	TGTGCCAGCTCACCACTTGGAGAGGGCCTTCTCGACGAGCAGTACTTC	CASSPLGEGLLDEQYF
NA	TRBV19	NA	TRBJ2-1	TGTGCCAGCGTGACATCTACCCAGAATGAGCAGTTCTTC	CASVTSTQNEQFF
NA	TRBV7-9	NA	TRBJ2-3	TGTGCCAGCAGCTCGGGACTCACTTGGGATACGCAGTATTTT	CASSSGLTWDTQYF
TRBD1	TRBV11-1	NA	TRBJ2-7	TGTGCCAGCAGCCCGACAGGGGGAGGGATATACGAGCAGTACTTC	CASSPTGGGIYEQYF
NA	TRBV7-3	NA	TRBJ2-1	TGTGCCAGCAGCTTAACACGGCGGGGGCAGAATGAGCAGTTCTTC	CASSLTRRGQNEQFF
TRBD2	TRBV7-3	NA	TRBJ2-5	TGTGCCAGCAGCTTAACCGGACTAGCGGGGGGTTACGCGACCCAGTACTTC	CASSLTGLAGGYATQYF
TRBD1	TRBV6-2/TRBV6-3	NA	TRBJ2-7	TGTGCCAGCAGTTACGCCGGGACAGGGAATCGCAACGAGCAGTACTTC	CASSYAGTGNRNEQYF
NA	TRBV19	NA	TRBJ2-1	TGTGCCAGTAGTTCCCATACACAGATCTCCTACAATGAGCAGTTCTTC	CASSSHTQISYNEQFF
TRBD1	TRBV10-3	NA	TRBJ2-7	TGTGCCATCAGTGGGACAGGGGTCTACGAGCAGTACTTC	CAISGTGVYEQYF
TRBD1	TRBV24-1	NA	TRBJ2-1	TGTGCCACCAGTGATTCCGGGACAGGGGAGGGGAATGAGCAGTTCTTC	CATSDSGTGEGNEQFF
NA	TRBV6-5	NA	TRBJ1-6	TGTGCCAGCAGTCTTGGGAGGGGATCACCCCTCCACTTT	CASSLGRGSPLHF
NA	TRBV10-3	NA	TRBJ1-2	TGTGCCATCGGAAACAGCAACTATGGCTACACCTTC	CAIGNSNYGYTF
NA	TRBV9	NA	TRBJ2-2	TGTGCCAGCAGCGTTGAGCACACCGGGGAGCTGTTTTTT	CASSVEHTGELFF
NA	TRBV6-4	NA	TRBJ2-7	TGTGCCAGCAGCTTAGACAACCCATCCTACGAGCAGTACTTC	CASSLDNPSYEQYF
NA	TRBV10-3	NA	TRBJ1-2	TGTGCCATCAGTGATCAAGGAGGGCGCGAGGACTATGGCTACACCTTC	CAISDQGGREDYGYTF
NA	TRBV11-2	few	TRBJ1-3	TGTGCCAGCAGCTTAGCCTCCAACAGAAACACCATATATTTT	CASSLASNRNTIYF
TRBD1	TRBV5-1	once	TRBJ1-1	TGCGCCAGCAGCTTGGATAACAGGGGCGAGACTGAAGCTTTCTTT	CASSLDNRGETEAFF
NA	TRBV6-5	NA	TRBJ2-5	TGTGCCAGCAGACGACAGAGAGAGACCCAGTACTTC	CASRRQRETQYF
TRBD1	TRBV18	NA	TRBJ1-4	TGTGCCAGCTCCCAACGCGACAGGGACGGTGAAAAACTGTTTTTT	CASSQRDRDGEKLFF
TRBD2	TRBV3-1/TRBV3-2	few	TRBJ2-2	TGTGCCAGCAGCCCTGAAAGCGGGGGGTATGGCGGGGAGCTGTTTTTT	CASSPESGGYGGELFF
NA	TRBV18	once	TRBJ2-5	TGTGCCAGCTCACGTCGGGAGACCCAGTACTTC	CASSRRETQYF
TRBD1	TRBV6-5	NA	TRBJ1-2	TGTGCCAGCAGTTCCGGGACAGGGGACAAAGGGTATGGCTACACCTTC	CASSSGTGDKGYGYTF
NA	TRBV3-1/TRBV3-2	few	TRBJ2-3	TGTGCCAGCAGCCAAGATCCCCTTACGCAGTATTTT	CASSQDPLTQYF
TRBD1	TRBV30	NA	TRBJ1-2	TGTGCCTGGAGTAAGGACAGGGGAAGCTATGGCTACACCTTC	CAWSKDRGSYGYTF
TRBD1	TRBV6-5	NA	TRBJ1-2	TGTGCCAGCAATAGGGACAGGGGTGGCTACACCTTC	CASNRDRGGYTF
NA	TRBV11-3	NA	TRBJ1-2	TGTGCCAGCAGCTTAGTCGGGGGGCAAGTCTATGGCTACACCTTC	CASSLVGGQVYGYTF
TRBD2	TRBV9	few	TRBJ2-1	TGTGCCAGCAGCGAAACTAGCGGGGGATATGAGCAGTTCTTC	CASSETSGGYEQFF
TRBD1	TRBV5-1	NA	TRBJ2-1	TGCGCCAGCAGCCCTACTCCGGGACAGAGCTACAATGAGCAGTTCTTC	CASSPTPGQSYNEQFF
NA	TRBV28	once	TRBJ1-4	TGTGCCAGCAGAGACGGGTTCTCGGGGAATGAAAAACTGTTTTTT	CASRDGFSGNEKLFF
NA	TRBV19	few	TRBJ1-1	TGTGCCAGTAGTCAGACAGTGAACACTGAAGCTTTCTTT	CASSQTVNTEAFF
TRBD1	TRBV18	once	TRBJ1-1	TGTGCCAGCTCACCGGGACAGGAGGTAACTTTCTTT	CASSPGQEVTFF
TRBD1	TRBV2	NA	TRBJ2-7	TGTGCCAGCAGTGAACCGGGACAGGGGGCGGCCTCCTACGAGCAGTACTTC	CASSEPGQGAASYEQYF